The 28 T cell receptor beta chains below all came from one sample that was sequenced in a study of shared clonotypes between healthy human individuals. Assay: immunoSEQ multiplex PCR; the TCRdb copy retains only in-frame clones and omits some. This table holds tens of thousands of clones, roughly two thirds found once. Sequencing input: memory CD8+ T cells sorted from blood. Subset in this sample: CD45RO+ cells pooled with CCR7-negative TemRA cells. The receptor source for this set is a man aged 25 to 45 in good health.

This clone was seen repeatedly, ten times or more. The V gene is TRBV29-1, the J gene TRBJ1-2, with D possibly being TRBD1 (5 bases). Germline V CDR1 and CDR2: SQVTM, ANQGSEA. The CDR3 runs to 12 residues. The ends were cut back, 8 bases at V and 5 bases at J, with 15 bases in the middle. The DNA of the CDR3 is TGCAGCATGACCGGGACGGAATATGGCTACACCTTC. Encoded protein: CSMTGTEYGYTF.

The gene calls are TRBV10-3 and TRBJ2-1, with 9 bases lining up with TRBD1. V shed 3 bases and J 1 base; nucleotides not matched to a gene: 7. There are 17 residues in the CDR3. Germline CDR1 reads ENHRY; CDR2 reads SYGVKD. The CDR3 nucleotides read TGTGCCATCAGTGATCTTCCCGACAGGGGGTCCTACAATGAGCAGTTCTTC. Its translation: CAISDLPDRGSYNEQFF.

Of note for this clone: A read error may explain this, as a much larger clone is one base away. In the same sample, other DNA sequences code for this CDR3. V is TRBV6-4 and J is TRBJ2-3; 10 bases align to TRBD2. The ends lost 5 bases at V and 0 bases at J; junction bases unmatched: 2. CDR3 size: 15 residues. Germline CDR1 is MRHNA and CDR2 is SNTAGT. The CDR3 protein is CASSLTSGSTDTQYF. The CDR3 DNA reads TGTGCCAGCAGTCTGACTAGCGGGAGCACAGATACGCAGTATTTT.

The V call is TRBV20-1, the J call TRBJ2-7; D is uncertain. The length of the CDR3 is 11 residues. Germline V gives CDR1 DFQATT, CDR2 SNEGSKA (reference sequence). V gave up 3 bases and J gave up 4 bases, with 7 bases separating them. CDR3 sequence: CSARSVYEQYF. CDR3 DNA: TGCAGTGCTAGGTCAGTTTACGAGCAGTACTTC.

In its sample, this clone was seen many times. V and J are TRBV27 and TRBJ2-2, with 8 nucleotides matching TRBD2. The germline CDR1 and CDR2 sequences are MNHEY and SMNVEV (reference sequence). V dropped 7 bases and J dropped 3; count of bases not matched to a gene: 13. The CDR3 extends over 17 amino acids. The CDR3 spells CASTTPSGGPYTGELFF. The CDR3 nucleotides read TGTGCCAGCACGACACCGTCGGGAGGGCCTTACACCGGGGAGCTGTTTTTT.

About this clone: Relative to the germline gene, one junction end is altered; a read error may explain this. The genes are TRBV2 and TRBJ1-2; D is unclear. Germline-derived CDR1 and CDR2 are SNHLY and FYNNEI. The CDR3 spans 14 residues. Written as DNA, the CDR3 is TGTGCCAGCAGTGAAGCGCCCCCAGGTTCGGGTAGATTCTTC. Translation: CASSEAPPGSGRFF.

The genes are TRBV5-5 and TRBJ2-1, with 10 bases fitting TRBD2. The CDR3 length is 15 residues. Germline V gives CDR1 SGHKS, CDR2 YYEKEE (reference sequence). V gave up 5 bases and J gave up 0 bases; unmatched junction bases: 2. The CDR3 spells CASRLAGSSYNEQFF. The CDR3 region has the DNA TGTGCCAGCAGACTAGCGGGGAGCTCCTACAATGAGCAGTTCTTC.

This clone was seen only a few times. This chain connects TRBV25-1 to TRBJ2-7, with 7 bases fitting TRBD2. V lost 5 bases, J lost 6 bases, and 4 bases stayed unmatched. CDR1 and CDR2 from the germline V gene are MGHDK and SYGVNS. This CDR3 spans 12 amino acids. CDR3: CASSSTSAEQYF. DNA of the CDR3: TGTGCCAGCAGTAGCACTAGCGCCGAGCAGTACTTC.

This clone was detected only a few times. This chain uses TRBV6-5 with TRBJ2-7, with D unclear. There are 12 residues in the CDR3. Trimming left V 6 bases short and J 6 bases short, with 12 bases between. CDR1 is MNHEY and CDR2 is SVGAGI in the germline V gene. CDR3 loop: CASSPVVGEQYF. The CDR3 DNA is TGTGCCAGCAGCCCTGTGGTGGGCGAGCAGTACTTC.

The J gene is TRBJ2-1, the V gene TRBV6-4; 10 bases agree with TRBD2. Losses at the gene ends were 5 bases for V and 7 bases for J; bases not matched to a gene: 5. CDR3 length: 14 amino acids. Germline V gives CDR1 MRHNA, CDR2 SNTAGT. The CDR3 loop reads CASSRSSGGNEQFF. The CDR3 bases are TGTGCCAGCAGTCGCTCTAGCGGGGGAAATGAGCAGTTCTTC.

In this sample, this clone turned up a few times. In nucleotides, the CDR3 is TGCGCCAGCAGCTTACAGGGCCCCTACGAGCAGTACTTC. It yields the protein CASSLQGPYEQYF. The chain recombines TRBV5-1 with TRBJ2-7; maybe TRBD1 (6 bases). The CDR3 spans 13 residues. The germline V and J ends were trimmed by 2 bases and 2 bases, with 8 bases remaining between them. Germline V gives CDR1 SGHRS, CDR2 YFSETQ.

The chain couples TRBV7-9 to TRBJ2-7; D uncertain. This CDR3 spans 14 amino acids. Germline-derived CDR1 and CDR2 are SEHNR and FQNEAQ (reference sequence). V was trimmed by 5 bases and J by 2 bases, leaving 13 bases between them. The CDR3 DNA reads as TGTGCCAGCAGCCCTAGTTCCGCGGCCTACGAGCAGTACTTC. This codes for CASSPSSAAYEQYF.

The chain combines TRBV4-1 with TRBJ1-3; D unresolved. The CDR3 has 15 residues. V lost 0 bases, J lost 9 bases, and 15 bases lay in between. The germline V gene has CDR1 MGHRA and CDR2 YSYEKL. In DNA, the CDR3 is TGCGCCAGCAGCCAAGACCTCTCGCCGCTTAGCACCATATATTTT. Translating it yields CASSQDLSPLSTIYF.

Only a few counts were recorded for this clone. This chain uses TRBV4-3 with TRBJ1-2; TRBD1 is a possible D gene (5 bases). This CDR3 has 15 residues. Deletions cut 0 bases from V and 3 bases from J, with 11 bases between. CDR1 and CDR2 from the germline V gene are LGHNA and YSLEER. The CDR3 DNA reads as TGCGCCAGCAGCCAAGAGTTAGGGGCGCACTATGGCTACACCTTC. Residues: CASSQELGAHYGYTF.

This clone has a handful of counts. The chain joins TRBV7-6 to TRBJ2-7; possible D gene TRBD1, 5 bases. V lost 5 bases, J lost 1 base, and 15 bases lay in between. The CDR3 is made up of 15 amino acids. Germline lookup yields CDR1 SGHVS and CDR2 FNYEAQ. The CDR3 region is CASSPGNLLSYEQYF. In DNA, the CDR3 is TGTGCCAGCAGCCCAGGGAATCTGTTGTCCTACGAGCAGTACTTC.

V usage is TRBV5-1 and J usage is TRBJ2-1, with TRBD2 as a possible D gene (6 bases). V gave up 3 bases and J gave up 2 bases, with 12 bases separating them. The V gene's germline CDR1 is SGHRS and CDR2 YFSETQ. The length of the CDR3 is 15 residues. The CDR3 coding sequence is TGCGCCAGCAGCTCGCTGACTAGTCCCTACAATGAGCAGTTCTTC. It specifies CASSSLTSPYNEQFF.

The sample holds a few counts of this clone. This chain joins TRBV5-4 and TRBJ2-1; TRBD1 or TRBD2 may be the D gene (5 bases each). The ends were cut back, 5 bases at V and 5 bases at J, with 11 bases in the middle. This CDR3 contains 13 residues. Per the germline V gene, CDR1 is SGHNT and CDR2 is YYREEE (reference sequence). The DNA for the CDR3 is TGTGCCAGCAGGGAGGACAACCACAATGAGCAGTTCTTC. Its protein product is CASREDNHNEQFF.

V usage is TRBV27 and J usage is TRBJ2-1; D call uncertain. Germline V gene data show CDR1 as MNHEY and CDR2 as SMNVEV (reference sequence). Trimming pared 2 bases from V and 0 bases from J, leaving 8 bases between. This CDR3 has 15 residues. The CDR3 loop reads CASSLISSSYNEQFF. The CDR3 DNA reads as TGTGCCAGCAGTTTAATCTCCAGCTCCTACAATGAGCAGTTCTTC.

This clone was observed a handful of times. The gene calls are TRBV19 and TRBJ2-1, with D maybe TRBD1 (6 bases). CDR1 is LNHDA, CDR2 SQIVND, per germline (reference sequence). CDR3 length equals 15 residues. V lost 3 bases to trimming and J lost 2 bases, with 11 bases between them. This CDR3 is CASSMWDTPYNEQFF. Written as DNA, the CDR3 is TGTGCCAGTAGTATGTGGGACACCCCCTACAATGAGCAGTTCTTC.

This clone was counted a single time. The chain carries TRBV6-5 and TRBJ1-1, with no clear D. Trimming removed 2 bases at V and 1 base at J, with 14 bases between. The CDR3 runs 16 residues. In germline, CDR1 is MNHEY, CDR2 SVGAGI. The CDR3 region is CASSYDQGRGNTEAFF. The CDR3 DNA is TGTGCCAGCAGTTACGATCAAGGACGAGGGAACACTGAAGCTTTCTTT.

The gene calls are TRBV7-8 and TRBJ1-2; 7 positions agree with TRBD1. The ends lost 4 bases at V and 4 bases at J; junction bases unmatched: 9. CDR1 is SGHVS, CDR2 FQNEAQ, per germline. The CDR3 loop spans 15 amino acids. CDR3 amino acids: CASSSPSDRSYGYTF. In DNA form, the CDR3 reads TGTGCCAGCAGCTCCCCCTCGGACAGGAGCTATGGCTACACCTTC.

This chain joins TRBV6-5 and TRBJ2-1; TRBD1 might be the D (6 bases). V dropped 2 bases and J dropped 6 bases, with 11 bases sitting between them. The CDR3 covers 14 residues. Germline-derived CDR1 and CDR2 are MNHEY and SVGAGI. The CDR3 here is CASSYSQGFNEQFF. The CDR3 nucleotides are TGTGCCAGCAGTTACAGTCAGGGGTTCAATGAGCAGTTCTTC.

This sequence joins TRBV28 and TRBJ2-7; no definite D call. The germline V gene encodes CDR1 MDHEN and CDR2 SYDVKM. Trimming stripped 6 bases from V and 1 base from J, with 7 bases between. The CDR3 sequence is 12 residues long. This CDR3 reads CASSSHSYEQYF. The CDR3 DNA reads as TGTGCCAGCAGCTCCCATTCCTACGAGCAGTACTTC. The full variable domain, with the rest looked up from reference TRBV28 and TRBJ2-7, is DVKVTQSSRYLVKRTGEKVFLECVQDMDHENMFWYRQDPGLGLRLIYFSYDVKMKEKGDIPEGYSVSREKKERFSLILESASTNQTSMYLCASSSHSYEQYFGPGTRLTVT.

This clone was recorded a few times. This CDR3 is CASSQSDRTDQPQHF. In DNA form, the CDR3 reads TGCGCCAGCAGCCAATCGGACCGGACGGATCAGCCCCAGCATTTT. This chain joins TRBV4-1 and TRBJ1-5; D not resolved. The germline gives CDR1 MGHRA, CDR2 YSYEKL. There are 15 residues in the CDR3. V lost 2 bases and J 5 bases, leaving 13 bases between the germline ends.

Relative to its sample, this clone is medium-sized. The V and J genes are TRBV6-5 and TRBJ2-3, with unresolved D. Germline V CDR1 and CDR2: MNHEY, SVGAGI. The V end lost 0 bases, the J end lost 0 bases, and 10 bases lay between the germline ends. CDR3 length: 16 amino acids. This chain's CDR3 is CASSYSVAASTDTQYF. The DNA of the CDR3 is TGTGCCAGCAGTTACTCGGTGGCAGCTAGCACAGATACGCAGTATTTT.

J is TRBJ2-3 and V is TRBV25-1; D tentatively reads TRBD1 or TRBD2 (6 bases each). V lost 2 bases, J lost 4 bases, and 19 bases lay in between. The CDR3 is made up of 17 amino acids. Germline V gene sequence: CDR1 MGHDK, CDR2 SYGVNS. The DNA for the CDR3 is TGTGCCAGCAGTGAAAGCCCCGGGGGCCGCCACCCAGATACGCAGTATTTT. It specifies CASSESPGGRHPDTQYF.

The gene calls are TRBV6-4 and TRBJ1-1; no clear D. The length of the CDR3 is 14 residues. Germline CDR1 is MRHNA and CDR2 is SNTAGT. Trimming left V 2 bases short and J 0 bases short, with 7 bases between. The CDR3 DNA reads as TGTGCCAGCAGTGACAATGGGATGAACACTGAAGCTTTCTTT. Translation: CASSDNGMNTEAFF.

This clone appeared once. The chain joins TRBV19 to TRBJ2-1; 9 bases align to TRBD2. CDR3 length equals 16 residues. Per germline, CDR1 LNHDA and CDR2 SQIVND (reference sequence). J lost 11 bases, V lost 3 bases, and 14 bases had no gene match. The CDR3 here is CASSIDGAGGTLKQFF. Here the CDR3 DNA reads TGTGCCAGTAGTATTGATGGGGCGGGAGGGACCCTAAAGCAGTTCTTC.